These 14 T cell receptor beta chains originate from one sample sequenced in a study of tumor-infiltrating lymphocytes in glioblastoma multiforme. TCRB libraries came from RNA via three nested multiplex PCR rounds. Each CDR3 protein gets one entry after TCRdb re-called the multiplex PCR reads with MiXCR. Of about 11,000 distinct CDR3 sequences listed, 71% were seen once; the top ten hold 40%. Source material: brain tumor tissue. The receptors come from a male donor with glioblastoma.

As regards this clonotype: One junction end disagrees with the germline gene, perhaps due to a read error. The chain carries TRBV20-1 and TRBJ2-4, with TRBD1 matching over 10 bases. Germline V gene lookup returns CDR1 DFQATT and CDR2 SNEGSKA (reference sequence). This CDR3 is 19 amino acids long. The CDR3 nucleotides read TGCAGTGCTAGAGACCCGGACAGGGGGAGTCGGAAGGCCAAAAACATTCAGTCCTTC. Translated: CSARDPDRGSRKAKNIQSF.

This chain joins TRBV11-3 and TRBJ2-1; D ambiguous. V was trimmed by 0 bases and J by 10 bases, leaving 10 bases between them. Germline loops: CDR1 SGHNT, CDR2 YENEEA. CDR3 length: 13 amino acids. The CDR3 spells CASSLDRSLEQFF. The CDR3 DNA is TGTGCCAGCAGCTTAGATCGTAGCTTGGAGCAGTTCTTC.

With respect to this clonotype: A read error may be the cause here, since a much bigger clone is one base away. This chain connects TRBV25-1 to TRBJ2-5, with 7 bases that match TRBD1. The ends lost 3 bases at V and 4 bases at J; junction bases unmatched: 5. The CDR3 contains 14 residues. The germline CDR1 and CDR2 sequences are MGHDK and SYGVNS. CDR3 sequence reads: CASSDPGQVETQYF. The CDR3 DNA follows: TGTGCCAGCAGTGACCCTGGACAGGTAGAGACCCAGTACTTC.

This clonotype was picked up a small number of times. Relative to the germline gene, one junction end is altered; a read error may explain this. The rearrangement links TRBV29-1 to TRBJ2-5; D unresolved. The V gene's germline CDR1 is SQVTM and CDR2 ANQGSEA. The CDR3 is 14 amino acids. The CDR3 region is CSVEEHSHQETQYF. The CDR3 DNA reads TGCAGTGTTGAAGAGCACAGCCACCAAGAGACCCAGTACTTC.

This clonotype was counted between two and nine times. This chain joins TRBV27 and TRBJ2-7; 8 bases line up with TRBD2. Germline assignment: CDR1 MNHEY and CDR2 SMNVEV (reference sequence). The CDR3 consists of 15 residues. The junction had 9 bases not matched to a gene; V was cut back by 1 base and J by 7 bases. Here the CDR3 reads CASSLYSSGGGEQYF. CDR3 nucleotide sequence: TGTGCCAGCAGTTTATATAGTTCGGGGGGGGGAGAGCAGTACTTC.

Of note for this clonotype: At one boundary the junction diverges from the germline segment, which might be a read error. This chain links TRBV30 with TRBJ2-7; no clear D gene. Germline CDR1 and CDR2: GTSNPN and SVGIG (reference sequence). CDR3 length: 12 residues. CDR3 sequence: CTWSPNRRKQYF. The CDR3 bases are TGTACCTGGAGCCCAAACCGACGGAAACAGTACTTC.

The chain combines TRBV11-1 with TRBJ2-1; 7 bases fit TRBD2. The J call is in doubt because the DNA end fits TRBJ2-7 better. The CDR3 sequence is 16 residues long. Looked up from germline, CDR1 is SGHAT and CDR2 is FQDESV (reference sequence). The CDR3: CASSLSWVAGGNEQYF. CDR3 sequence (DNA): TGTGCCAGCAGCCTGTCTTGGGTAGCGGGCGGTAATGAGCAGTACTTC.

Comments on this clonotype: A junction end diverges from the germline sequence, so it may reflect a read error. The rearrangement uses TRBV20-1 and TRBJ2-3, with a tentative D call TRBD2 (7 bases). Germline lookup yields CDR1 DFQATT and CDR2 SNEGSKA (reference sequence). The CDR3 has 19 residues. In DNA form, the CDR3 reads TGCGGTGTTAGAGATCGCTCGGGGGGCGCGAGTTCGATTCGGGATACCCAGTATTTT. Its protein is CGVRDRSGGASSIRDTQYF.

CDR3 loop: CSARRDSVNYGYTF. The CDR3 nucleotides read TGCAGTGCTAGGAGGGACAGTGTTAACTATGGCTACACCTTC. The chain recombines TRBV20-1 with TRBJ1-2, with TRBD1 matching over 7 bases. This CDR3 comprises 14 residues. V trimming: 3 bases; J trimming: 1 base; junction bases outside the gene matches: 5. In germline, CDR1 is DFQATT, CDR2 SNEGSKA (reference sequence).

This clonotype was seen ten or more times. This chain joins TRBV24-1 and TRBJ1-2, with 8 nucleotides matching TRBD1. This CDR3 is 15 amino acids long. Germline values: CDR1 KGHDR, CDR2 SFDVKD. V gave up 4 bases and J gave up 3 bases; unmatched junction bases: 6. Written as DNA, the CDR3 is TGTGCCACCAGTGACGCAGGGGGCGCGGACTATGGCTACACCTTC. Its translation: CATSDAGGADYGYTF.

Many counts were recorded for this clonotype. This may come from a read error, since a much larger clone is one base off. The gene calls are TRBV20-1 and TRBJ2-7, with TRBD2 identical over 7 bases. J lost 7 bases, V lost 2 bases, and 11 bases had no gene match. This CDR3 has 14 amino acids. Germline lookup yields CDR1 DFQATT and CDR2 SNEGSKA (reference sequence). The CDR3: CSARSLADKWEQYF. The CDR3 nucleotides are TGCAGTGCTAGAAGCCTAGCGGATAAGTGGGAGCAGTACTTC.

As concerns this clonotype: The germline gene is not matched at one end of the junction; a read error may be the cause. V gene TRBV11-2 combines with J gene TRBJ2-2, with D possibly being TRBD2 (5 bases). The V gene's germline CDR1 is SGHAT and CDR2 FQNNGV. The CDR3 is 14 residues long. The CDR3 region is CASSLGLDNGEMFF. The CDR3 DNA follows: TGTGCCAGCAGCTTAGGTCTAGATAACGGGGAGATGTTTTTT.

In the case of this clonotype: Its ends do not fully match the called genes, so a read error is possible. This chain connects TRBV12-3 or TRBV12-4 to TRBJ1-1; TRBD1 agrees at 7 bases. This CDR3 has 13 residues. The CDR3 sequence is CASSPGQLDEASF. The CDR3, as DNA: TGTGCCAGCAGTCCGGGACAGTTAGATGAGGCTTCCTTT.

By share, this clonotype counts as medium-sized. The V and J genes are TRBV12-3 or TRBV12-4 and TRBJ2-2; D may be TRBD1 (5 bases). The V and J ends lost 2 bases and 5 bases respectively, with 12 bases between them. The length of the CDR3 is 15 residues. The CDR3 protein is CASSLRQGRTGELFF. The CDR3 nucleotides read TGTGCCAGCAGTTTAAGGCAGGGTAGGACCGGGGAGCTGTTTTTT.